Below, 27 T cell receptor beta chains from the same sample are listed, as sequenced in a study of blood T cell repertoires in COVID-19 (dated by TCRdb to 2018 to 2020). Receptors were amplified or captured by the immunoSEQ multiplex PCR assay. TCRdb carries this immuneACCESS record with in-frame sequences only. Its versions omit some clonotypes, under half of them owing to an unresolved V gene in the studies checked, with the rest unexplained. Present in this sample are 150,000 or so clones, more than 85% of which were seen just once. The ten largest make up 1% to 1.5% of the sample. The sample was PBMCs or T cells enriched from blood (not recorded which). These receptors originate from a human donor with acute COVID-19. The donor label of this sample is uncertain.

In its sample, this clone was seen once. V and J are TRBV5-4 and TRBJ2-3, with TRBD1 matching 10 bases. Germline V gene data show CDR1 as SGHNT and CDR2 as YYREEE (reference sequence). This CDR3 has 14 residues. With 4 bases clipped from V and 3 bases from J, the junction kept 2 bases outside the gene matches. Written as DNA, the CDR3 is TGTGCCAGCAGCCGGACAGGGGGGACAGATACGCAGTATTTT. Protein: CASSRTGGTDTQYF.

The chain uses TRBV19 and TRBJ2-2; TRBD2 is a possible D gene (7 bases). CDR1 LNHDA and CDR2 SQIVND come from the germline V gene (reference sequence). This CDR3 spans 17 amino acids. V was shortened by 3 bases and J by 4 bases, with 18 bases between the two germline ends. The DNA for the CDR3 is TGTGCCAGTAGTATTCGGGTTACAGGGAGGGGCACCGGGGAGCTGTTTTTT. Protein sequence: CASSIRVTGRGTGELFF. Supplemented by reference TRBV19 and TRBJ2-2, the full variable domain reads DGGITQSPKYLFRKEGQNVTLSCEQNLNHDAMYWYRQDPGQGLRLIYYSQIVNDFQKGDIAEGYSVSREKKESFPLTVTSAQKNPTAFYLCASSIRVTGRGTGELFFGEGSRLTVL.

CDR3 nucleotide sequence: TGTGCCAGCTCACCCACCGGACTAGCGCCCGGGGAGCTGTTTTTT. Protein product: CASSPTGLAPGELFF. The genes are TRBV18 and TRBJ2-2, with 9 positions matching TRBD2. Germline lookup yields CDR1 KGHSH and CDR2 LQKENI. V was pared by 3 bases and J by 6 bases, with 5 bases of the junction left unmatched. CDR3 length: 15 residues.

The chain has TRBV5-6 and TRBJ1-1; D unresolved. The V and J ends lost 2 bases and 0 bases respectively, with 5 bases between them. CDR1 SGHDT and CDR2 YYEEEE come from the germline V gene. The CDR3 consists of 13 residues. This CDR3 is CASSLQMNTEAFF. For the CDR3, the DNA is TGTGCCAGCAGCTTACAGATGAACACTGAAGCTTTCTTT.

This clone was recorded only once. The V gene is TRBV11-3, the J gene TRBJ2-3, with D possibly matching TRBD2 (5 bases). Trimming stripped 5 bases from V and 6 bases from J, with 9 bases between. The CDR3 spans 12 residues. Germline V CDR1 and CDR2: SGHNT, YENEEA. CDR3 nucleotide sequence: TGTGCCAGCAGCCGGGGTAGGGATACGCAGTATTTT. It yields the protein CASSRGRDTQYF.

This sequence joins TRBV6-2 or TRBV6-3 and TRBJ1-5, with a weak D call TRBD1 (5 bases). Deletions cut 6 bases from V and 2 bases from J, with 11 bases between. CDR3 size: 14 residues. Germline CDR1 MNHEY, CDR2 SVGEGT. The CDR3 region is CASSQTARNQPQHF. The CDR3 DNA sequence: TGTGCCAGCAGCCAGACAGCTCGCAATCAGCCCCAGCATTTT.

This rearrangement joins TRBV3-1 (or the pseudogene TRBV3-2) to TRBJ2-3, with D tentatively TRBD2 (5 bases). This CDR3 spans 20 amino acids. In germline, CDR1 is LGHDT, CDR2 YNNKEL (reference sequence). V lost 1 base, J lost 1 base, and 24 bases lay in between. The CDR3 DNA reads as TGTGCCAGCAGCCAAGGGATAATAGGAGGAGTCCGTCGGGGCACAGATACGCAGTATTTT. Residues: CASSQGIIGGVRRGTDTQYF.

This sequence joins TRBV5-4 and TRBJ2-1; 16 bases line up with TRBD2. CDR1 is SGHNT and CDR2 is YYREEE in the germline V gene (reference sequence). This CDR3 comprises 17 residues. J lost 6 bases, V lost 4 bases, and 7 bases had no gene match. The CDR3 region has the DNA TGTGCCAGCAGCCCGGGACTAGCGGGGGGGCATGGCAATGAGCAGTTCTTC. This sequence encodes CASSPGLAGGHGNEQFF. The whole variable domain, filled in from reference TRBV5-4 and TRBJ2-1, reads ETGVTQSPTHLIKTRGQQVTLRCSSQSGHNTVSWYQQALGQGPQFIFQYYREEENGRGNFPPRFSGLQFPNYSSELNVNALELDDSALYLCASSPGLAGGHGNEQFFGPGTRLTVL.

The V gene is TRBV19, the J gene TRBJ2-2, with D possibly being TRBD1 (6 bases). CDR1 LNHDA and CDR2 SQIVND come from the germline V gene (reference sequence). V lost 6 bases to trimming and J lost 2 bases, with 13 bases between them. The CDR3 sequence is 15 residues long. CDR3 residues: CASRSTGGNTGELFF. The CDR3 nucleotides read TGTGCCAGTAGATCGACAGGTGGCAACACCGGGGAGCTGTTTTTT.

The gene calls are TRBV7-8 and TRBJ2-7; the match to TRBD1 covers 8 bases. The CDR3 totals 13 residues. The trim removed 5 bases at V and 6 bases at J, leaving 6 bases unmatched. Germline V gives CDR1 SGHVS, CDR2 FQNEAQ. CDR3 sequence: CASSIDRGSEQYF. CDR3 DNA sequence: TGTGCCAGCAGCATCGACAGGGGTAGCGAGCAGTACTTC.

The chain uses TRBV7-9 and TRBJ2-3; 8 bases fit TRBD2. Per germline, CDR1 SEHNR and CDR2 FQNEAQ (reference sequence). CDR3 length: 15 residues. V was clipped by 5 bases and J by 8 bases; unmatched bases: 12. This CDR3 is CASSASSGGLGTQYF. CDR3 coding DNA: TGTGCCAGCAGCGCATCCTCGGGGGGGCTGGGTACGCAGTATTTT.

The CDR3 loop is CASSQVKAGGRDNEQFF. Written as DNA, the CDR3 is TGTGCCAGCAGCCAAGTGAAAGCGGGGGGCCGAGACAATGAGCAGTTCTTC. The chain couples TRBV4-2 to TRBJ2-1; 9 bases line up with TRBD2. This CDR3 contains 17 residues. Trimming cost V 1 base and J 5 bases; bases outside gene matches: 9. The V gene's germline CDR1 is LGHNA and CDR2 YNFKEQ.

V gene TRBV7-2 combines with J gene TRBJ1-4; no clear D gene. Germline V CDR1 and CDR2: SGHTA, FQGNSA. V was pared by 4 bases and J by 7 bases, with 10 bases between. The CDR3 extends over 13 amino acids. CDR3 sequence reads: CASSYYAGEKLFF. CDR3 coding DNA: TGTGCCAGCAGCTATTATGCCGGTGAAAAACTGTTTTTT.

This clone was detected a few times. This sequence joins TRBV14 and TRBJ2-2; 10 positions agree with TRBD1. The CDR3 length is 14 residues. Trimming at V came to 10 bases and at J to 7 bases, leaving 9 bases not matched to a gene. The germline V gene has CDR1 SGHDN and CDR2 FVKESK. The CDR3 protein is CATRQGARSGELFF. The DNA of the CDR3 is TGTGCCACCAGACAGGGGGCGCGGAGCGGGGAGCTGTTTTTT.

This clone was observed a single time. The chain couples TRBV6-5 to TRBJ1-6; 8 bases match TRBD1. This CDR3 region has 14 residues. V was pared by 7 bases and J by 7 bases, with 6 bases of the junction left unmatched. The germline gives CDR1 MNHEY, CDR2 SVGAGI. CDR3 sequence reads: CASTRTGWNSPLHF. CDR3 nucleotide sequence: TGTGCCAGCACCCGGACAGGGTGGAATTCACCCCTCCACTTT.

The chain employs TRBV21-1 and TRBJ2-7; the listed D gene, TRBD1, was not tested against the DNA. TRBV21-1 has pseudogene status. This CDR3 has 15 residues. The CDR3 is CASSKKRQGAYEQYF. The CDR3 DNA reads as TGTGCCAGCAGCAAGAAGAGGCAGGGGGCCTACGAGCAGTACTTC.

The chain's CDR3 is CASSSSAQGDTQYF. The CDR3 DNA reads as TGTGCCAGCAGCTCTAGCGCCCAAGGAGATACGCAGTATTTT. The chain links TRBV7-9 to TRBJ2-3; the D gene is possibly TRBD2 (6 bases). V was shortened by 4 bases and J by 5 bases, with 13 bases between the two germline ends. This CDR3 has 14 residues. Germline CDR1 SEHNR, CDR2 FQNEAQ (reference sequence).

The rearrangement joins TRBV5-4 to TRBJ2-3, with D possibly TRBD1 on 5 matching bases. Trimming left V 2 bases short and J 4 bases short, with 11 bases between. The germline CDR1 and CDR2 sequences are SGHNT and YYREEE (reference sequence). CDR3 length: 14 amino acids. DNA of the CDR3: TGTGCCAGCAGCTTAGGGGCAAATCCAGATACGCAGTATTTT. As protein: CASSLGANPDTQYF.

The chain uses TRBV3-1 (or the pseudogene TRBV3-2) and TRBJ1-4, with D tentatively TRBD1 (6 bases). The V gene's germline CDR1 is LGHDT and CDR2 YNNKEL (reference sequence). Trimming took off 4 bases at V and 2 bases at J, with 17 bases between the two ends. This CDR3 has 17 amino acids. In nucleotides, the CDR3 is TGTGCCAGCAGCCTCTTGGGGGGGCTGGGGACTAATGAAAAACTGTTTTTT. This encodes CASSLLGGLGTNEKLFF.

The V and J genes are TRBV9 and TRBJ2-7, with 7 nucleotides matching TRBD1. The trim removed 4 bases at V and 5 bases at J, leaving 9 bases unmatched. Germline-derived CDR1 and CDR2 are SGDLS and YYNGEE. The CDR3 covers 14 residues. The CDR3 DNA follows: TGTGCCAGCAGCCCCTGGACAGGTTCCCACGAGCAGTACTTC. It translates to CASSPWTGSHEQYF.

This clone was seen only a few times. Written as DNA, the CDR3 is TGTGCCAGCAGTTACTCAAGGCAGGGGAACACTGAAGCTTTCTTT. It translates to CASSYSRQGNTEAFF. The chain is built from TRBV6-5 and TRBJ1-1; the D gene is possibly TRBD1 (5 bases). The V end lost 0 bases, the J end lost 1 base, and 9 bases lay between the germline ends. The CDR3 is 15 residues long. Germline CDR1 reads MNHEY; CDR2 reads SVGAGI.

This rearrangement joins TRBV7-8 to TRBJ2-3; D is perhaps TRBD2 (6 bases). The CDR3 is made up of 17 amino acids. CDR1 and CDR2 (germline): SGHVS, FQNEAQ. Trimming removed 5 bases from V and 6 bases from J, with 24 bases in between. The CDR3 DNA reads TGTGCCAGCAGCCCTCGACTAGACTTGCTAGATGCTGATACGCAGTATTTT. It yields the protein CASSPRLDLLDADTQYF.

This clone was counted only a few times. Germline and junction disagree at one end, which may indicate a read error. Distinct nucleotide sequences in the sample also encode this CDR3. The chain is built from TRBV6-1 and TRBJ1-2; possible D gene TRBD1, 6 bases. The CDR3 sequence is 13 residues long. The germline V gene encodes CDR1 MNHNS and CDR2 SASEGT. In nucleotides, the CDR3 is TGTGCCAGCAGCGAAGACAGGAACTATGGCTACACCTTC. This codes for CASSEDRNYGYTF.

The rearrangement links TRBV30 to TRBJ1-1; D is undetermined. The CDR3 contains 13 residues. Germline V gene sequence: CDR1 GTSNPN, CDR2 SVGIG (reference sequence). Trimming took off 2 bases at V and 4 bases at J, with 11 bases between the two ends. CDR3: CAWSWMGATEAFF. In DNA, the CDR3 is TGTGCCTGGAGTTGGATGGGCGCCACTGAAGCTTTCTTT.

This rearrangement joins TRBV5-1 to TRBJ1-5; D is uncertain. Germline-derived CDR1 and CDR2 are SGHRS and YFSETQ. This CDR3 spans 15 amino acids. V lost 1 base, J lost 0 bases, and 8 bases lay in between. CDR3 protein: CASSLYADSNQPQHF. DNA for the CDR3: TGCGCCAGCAGCTTGTATGCGGATAGCAATCAGCCCCAGCATTTT.

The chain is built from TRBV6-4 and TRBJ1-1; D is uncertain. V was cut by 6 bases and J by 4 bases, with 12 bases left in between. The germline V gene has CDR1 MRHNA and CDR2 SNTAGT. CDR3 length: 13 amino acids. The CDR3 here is CASRPLRATEAFF. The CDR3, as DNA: TGTGCCAGCAGACCACTGCGGGCCACTGAAGCTTTCTTT.

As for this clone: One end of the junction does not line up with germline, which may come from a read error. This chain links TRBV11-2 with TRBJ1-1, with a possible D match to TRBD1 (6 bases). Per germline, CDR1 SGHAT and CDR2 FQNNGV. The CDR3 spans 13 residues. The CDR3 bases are TGTGCCAGCAGCCTCTTCTCGGACGGGACACTGACCTTT. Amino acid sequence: CASSLFSDGTLTF.